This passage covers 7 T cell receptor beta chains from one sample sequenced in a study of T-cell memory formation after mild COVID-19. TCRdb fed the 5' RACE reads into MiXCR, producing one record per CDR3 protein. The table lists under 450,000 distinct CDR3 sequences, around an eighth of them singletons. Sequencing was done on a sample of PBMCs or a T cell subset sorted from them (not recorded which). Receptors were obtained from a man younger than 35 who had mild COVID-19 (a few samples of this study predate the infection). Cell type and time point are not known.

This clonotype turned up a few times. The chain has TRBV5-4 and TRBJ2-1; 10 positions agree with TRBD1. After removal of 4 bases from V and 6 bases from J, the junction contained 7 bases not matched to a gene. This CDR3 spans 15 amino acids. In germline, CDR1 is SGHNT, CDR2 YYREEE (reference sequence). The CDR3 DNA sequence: TGTGCCAGCAGCAGGGACAGGGGATGGATCAATGAGCAGTTCTTC. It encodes CASSRDRGWINEQFF.

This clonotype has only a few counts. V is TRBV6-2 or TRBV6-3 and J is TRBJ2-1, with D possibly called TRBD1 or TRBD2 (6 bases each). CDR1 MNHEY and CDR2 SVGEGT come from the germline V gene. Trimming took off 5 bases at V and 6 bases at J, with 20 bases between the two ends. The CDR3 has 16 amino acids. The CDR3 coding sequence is TGTGCCAGCAGTCCACCGTGGGGGGCAGCCCCCAATGAGCAGTTCTTC. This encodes CASSPPWGAAPNEQFF.

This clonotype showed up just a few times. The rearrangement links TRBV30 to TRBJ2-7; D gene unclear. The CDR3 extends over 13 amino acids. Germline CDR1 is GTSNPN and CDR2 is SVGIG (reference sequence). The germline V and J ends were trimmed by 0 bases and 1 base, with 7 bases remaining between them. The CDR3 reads CAWSVRGSYEQYF. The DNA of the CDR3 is TGTGCCTGGAGTGTTCGCGGTTCCTACGAGCAGTACTTC.

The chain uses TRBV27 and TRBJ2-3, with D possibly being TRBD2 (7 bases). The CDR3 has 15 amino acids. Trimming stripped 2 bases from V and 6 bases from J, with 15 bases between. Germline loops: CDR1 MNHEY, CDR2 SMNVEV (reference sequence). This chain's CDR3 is CASSLRWGGIDTQYF. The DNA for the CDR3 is TGTGCCAGCAGTTTACGGTGGGGGGGCATCGATACGCAGTATTTT.

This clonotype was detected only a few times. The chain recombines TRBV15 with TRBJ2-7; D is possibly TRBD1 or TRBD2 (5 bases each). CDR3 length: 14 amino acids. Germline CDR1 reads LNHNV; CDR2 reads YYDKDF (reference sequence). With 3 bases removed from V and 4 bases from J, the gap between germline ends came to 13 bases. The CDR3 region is CATSRGEQAYEQYV. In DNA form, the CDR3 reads TGTGCCACCAGCAGGGGAGAACAGGCTTACGAGCAGTACGTC.

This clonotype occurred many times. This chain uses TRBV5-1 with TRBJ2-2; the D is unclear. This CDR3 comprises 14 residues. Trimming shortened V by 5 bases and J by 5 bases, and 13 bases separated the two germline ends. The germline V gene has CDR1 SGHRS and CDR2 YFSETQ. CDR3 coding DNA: TGCGCCAGCAGTTCAAATCCAAGAACCGGGGAGCTGTTTTTT. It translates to CASSSNPRTGELFF.

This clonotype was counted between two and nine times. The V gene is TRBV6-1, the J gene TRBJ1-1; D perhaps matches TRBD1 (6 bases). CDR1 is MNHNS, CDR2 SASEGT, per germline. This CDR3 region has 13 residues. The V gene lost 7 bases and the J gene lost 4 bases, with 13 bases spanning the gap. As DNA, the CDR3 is TGTGCCAGCATAAAACAGGGATTCACTGAAGCTTTCTTT. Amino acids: CASIKQGFTEAFF.